Sequencing of this T cell receptor beta chain was carried out in a study of blood T cell repertoires in COVID-19. Study-wide background: COVID-19 samples, acute and convalescent, were from the United States, Italy and Spain. T cells, B-cell-depleted T cells, or PBMCs supplied cDNA or gDNA.

V was cut by 5 bases and J by 9 bases, with 11 bases left in between. Germline lookup yields CDR1 MNHEY and CDR2 SVGEGT. The CDR3 is made up of 12 amino acids. In the source study's methods: Reference gene primer amplification gave estimated nucleated cell counts. Libraries were prepared by immunoSEQ multiplex PCR; TCRdb keeps only in-frame clonotypes and omits some of them. The DNA gave D and trimming, while V, J and clone size come from that table. The repertoire consists of around 170,000 clones, with 80% to 90% occurring once and the leading ten covering about 1.9%. The sequenced sample consisted of peripheral blood. The rearrangement uses TRBV6-2 or TRBV6-3 and TRBJ2-1; D not certain. This TCR derives from a man younger than 35 who had recovered from COVID-19. The CDR3 is CASSQTIREQFF. CDR3 bases: TGTGCCAGCAGTCAAACAATTCGTGAGCAGTTCTTC.